These 24 T cell receptor beta chains were all obtained from the same sample, sequenced in a study of TET2 disruption in CD19-targeted CAR T cells. Documented treatment: autologous CTL019 cells: CD19 CAR with 4-1BB and CD3 zeta domains. Clones were read by immunoSEQ multiplex PCR, and TCRdb kept only the in-frame ones, dropping some. The ten most abundant clones cover 1.5% to 2% of a sample with 20,000 to 30,000 clones. These receptors are not linked to any known antigen. This material consisted of CD8- CAR+ T cells sorted from cultured blood T cells, taken for CD19 CAR T cell therapy. Subset given: CD8-negative CAR-positive T cells from the infusion product. The source of these receptors is a man between 65 and 85 years old with chronic lymphocytic leukemia.

As regards this clone: The read terminates 3 residues ahead of where the CDR3 ends, so the germline J gene completes it. The J gene is TRBJ2-1, the V gene TRBV9; 8 bases are shared with TRBD2. Per germline, CDR1 SGDLS and CDR2 YYNGEE. The CDR3 has 15 residues. Germline trimming cut 0 bases from V and 4 bases from J; bases unmatched to any gene: 3. The covered CDR3 bases are TGTGCCAGCAGCGTAGAGTCTAGCGGGTACAATGAG. The encoded protein is CASSVESSGYNE. The CDR3 in full is CASSVESSGYNEQFF.

Concerning this clone itself: Sequencing ends 3 residues short of the CDR3 end; the germline J gene provides the rest. The chain joins TRBV20-1 to TRBJ1-1; 9 bases line up with TRBD1. The ends lost 3 bases at V and 6 bases at J; junction bases unmatched: 8. The CDR3 is 14 residues long. In germline, CDR1 is DFQATT, CDR2 SNEGSKA (reference sequence). The DNA read from the CDR3 is TGCAGTGCTAGGTCAGGACAGGGGAGAGCTGAA. Amino acid sequence: CSARSGQGRAE. The whole CDR3 sequence is CSARSGQGRAEAFF.

For this clone: The read finishes 3 residues shy of the CDR3 end, and the germline J gene is used to complete it. The chain combines TRBV20-1 with TRBJ1-4; perhaps TRBD1 as D (5 bases). Germline V CDR1 and CDR2: DFQATT, SNEGSKA (reference sequence). The CDR3 runs 13 residues. The part of the CDR3 DNA that was read is TGCAGTGCTAGAGGACAGATTAATTCACCA. It encodes CSARGQINSP. The whole CDR3 region reads CSARGQINSPLFF.

A word on this clone: The read ends 3 residues before the CDR3 terminus; that terminus is restored from the germline J gene. The chain uses TRBV2 and TRBJ2-1, with unresolved D. V was pared by 5 bases and J by 8 bases, with 16 bases between. The CDR3 has 14 amino acids. Per the germline V gene, CDR1 is SNHLY and CDR2 is FYNNEI. The covered CDR3 bases are TGTGCCAGCAGTAGGTCCTTGCTTATGGATGAG. This codes for CASSRSLLMDE. The whole CDR3 sequence reads CASSRSLLMDEQFF.

With respect to this clone: With the read ending 3 residues before the CDR3 end, the germline J gene is used to fill in that end. V usage is TRBV5-4 and J usage is TRBJ1-1, with D perhaps TRBD1 (5 bases). V shed 0 bases and J shed 4 bases, with 13 bases lying between them. Germline V gene lookup returns CDR1 SGHNT and CDR2 YYREEE (reference sequence). The CDR3 covers 15 residues. The CDR3 is CASSLASRAPTEAFF. The CDR3 DNA, read in part, is TGTGCCAGCAGCTTGGCCTCCAGGGCTCCCACTGAA.

Regarding this clone: The CDR3 end lies 3 residues beyond the end of the read and is filled in from the germline J gene. This sequence joins TRBV11-2 and TRBJ1-4; D unclear. V was cut by 2 bases and J by 4 bases, with 8 bases left in between. The CDR3 sequence is 14 residues long. Germline lookup yields CDR1 SGHAT and CDR2 FQNNGV. CDR3: CASSLSPSNEKLFF. Incomplete CDR3 DNA: TGTGCCAGCAGCTTAAGCCCGAGTAATGAAAAA.

Worth noting for this clone: The CDR3 extends 3 residues past the end of the read, so its final part is completed from the germline J gene. The rearrangement uses TRBV7-3 and TRBJ1-2; D may be TRBD1 (5 bases). Germline V lookup: CDR1 SGHTA, CDR2 FQGTGA. The CDR3 extends over 16 amino acids. The covered CDR3 bases are TGTGCCAGCAGCTCGACCGGGACTAGCCTCACAGATACC. It is translated as CASSSTGTSLTDT. The full-length CDR3 reads as CASSSTGTSLTDTYTF.

Turning to this clone: The sequence runs out 3 residues before the end of the CDR3; the remainder is reconstructed from the germline J gene. The gene calls are TRBV5-1 and TRBJ2-2; TRBD2 might be the D (5 bases). V was shortened by 2 bases and J by 6 bases, with 11 bases between the two germline ends. Looked up from germline, CDR1 is SGHRS and CDR2 is YFSETQ. CDR3 length: 14 amino acids. CDR3: CASSFPSPAGELFF. CDR3 bases read: TGCGCCAGCAGCTTCCCTAGCCCCGCCGGGGAG.

Comment on this clone: The read ends 3 residues shy of where the CDR3 ends; the end is completed using the germline J gene. The chain recombines TRBV7-9 with TRBJ1-5; possible D gene TRBD1, 5 bases. Germline V gene lookup returns CDR1 SEHNR and CDR2 FQNEAQ (reference sequence). Trimming pared 6 bases from V and 1 base from J, leaving 10 bases between. This CDR3 is 14 amino acids long. CDR3 residues: CASSRGESNQPQHF. The part of the CDR3 DNA that was read is TGTGCCAGCAGTCGGGGGGAGAGCAATCAGCCC. Using reference TRBV7-9 and TRBJ1-5 for the parts outside the CDR3, the full variable domain is DTGVSQNPRHKITKRGQNVTFRCDPISEHNRLYWYRQTLGQGPEFLTYFQNEAQLEKSRLLSDRFSAERPKGSFSTLEIQRTEQGDSAMYLCASSRGESNQPQHFGDGTRLSIL.

CDR3 DNA (partial): TGTGCCAGTAGGAAGGGGACTAGCGCTAGGAACGAC. Its protein is CASRKGTSARND. In full, the CDR3 is CASRKGTSARNDYTF. The V and J genes are TRBV19 and TRBJ1-2; D might be TRBD1 (5 bases). The CDR3 is cut off 3 residues early in the read; its end comes from the germline J gene. CDR1 is LNHDA and CDR2 is SQIVND in the germline V gene (reference sequence). The CDR3 is made up of 15 amino acids.

On this clone: Sequencing ends 3 residues short of the CDR3 end; the germline J gene provides the rest. The chain has TRBV10-2 and TRBJ1-2, with TRBD1 matching over 9 bases. The CDR3 consists of 13 residues. CDR1 is WSHSY and CDR2 is SAAADI in the germline V gene. The DNA read from the CDR3 is TGCGCCAGCGCAACAGGGGGCTCTAACGGC. As protein: CASATGGSNG. The whole CDR3 sequence is CASATGGSNGYTF.

The CDR3 reads CASSPKGDQPQHF. Partial CDR3 DNA: TGTGCCAGTAGCCCAAAGGGGGATCAGCCC. V and J are TRBV19 and TRBJ1-5; a possible D gene is TRBD1 (6 bases). The read gets to within 3 residues of the CDR3 end, and the germline J gene fills in the rest. CDR3 size: 13 residues. In germline, CDR1 is LNHDA, CDR2 SQIVND (reference sequence). V lost 6 bases, J lost 5 bases, and 11 bases lay in between.

Notes on this clone: The missing CDR3 end, 3 residues past where the read stops, is filled in from the germline J gene. This sequence joins TRBV5-1 and TRBJ2-1; 9 nucleotides agree with TRBD2. Germline assignment: CDR1 SGHRS and CDR2 YFSETQ. The CDR3 sequence is 15 residues long. Trimming cost V 3 bases and J 9 bases; bases outside gene matches: 10. Partial CDR3 DNA: TGCGCCAGCAGCTCGACTAGCGGTGGGGACGGTGAG. Encoded protein: CASSSTSGGDGE. Given in full, the CDR3 is CASSSTSGGDGEQFF.

This CDR3 reads CASSSGQGNRIDYGQYF. Incomplete CDR3 DNA: TGTGCCAGTAGTTCCGGACAGGGGAATCGGATCGACTATGGT. This rearrangement joins TRBV19 to TRBJ2-4, with TRBD1 matching over 9 bases. The CDR3 end falls 3 residues outside the read, so it is completed with the germline J gene. The CDR3 consists of 17 residues. Per the germline V gene, CDR1 is LNHDA and CDR2 is SQIVND (reference sequence).

The sequenced CDR3 bases are TGCAGTGCTATCGCGGGGGGGAGCACCGGGGAG. Amino acid sequence: CSAIAGGSTGE. The full CDR3 sequence reads CSAIAGGSTGELFF. This chain uses TRBV20-1 with TRBJ2-2; 9 nucleotides agree with TRBD2. The read ends 3 residues shy of where the CDR3 ends; the end is completed using the germline J gene. The J segment lost 4 bases and the V segment lost 4 bases, leaving 4 bases of the junction unmatched. Per germline, CDR1 DFQATT and CDR2 SNEGSKA (reference sequence). This CDR3 is built from 14 residues.

With regard to this clone: The missing CDR3 end, 3 residues past where the read stops, is filled in from the germline J gene. Other DNA sequences from this sample encode an identical CDR3 as well. The V call is TRBV20-1, the J call TRBJ1-3; D is perhaps TRBD1 (5 bases). The CDR3 is 13 residues long. V gave up 4 bases and J gave up 4 bases, with 11 bases separating them. Germline V CDR1 and CDR2: DFQATT, SNEGSKA (reference sequence). The CDR3 spells CSAIRGLGNTIYF. Incomplete CDR3 DNA: TGCAGTGCTATAAGGGGATTGGGAAACACC.

For this clone: The CDR3 is cut off 3 residues early in the read; its end comes from the germline J gene. The chain couples TRBV15 to TRBJ1-2, with a tentative D call TRBD1 (6 bases). The CDR3 loop spans 14 amino acids. Germline CDR1 reads LNHNV; CDR2 reads YYDKDF (reference sequence). The V end was cut by 6 bases, the J end by 5 bases, with 16 bases between. The sequenced CDR3 bases are TGTGCCACCAGTACACGAGCTACAGGGTATGGC. It translates to CATSTRATGYG. The whole CDR3 reads CATSTRATGYGYTF.

Concerning this clone: The CDR3 goes on 3 residues after the read ends, and that part is filled in from the germline J gene. The chain carries TRBV15 and TRBJ1-3; weak D call: TRBD1 (5 bases). V lost 3 bases, J lost 1 base, and 13 bases lay in between. Per germline, CDR1 LNHNV and CDR2 YYDKDF (reference sequence). The CDR3 runs 16 residues. The CDR3 loop is CATSSRRGASGNTIYF. The sequenced part of the CDR3 DNA is TGTGCCACCAGCAGCCGACGAGGGGCTTCTGGAAACACC.

A word on this clone: The read terminates 3 residues ahead of where the CDR3 ends, so the germline J gene completes it. Other DNA sequences in the same sample also yield this CDR3. The rearrangement joins TRBV29-1 to TRBJ2-5, with D perhaps TRBD2 (6 bases). V shed 3 bases and J shed 5 bases, with 10 bases lying between them. The germline V gene encodes CDR1 SQVTM and CDR2 ANQGSEA. The CDR3 spans 12 residues. The CDR3 DNA, read in part, is TGCAGCGTTGACCGGGGGAGGGAGACC. This encodes CSVDRGRET. Given in full, the CDR3 is CSVDRGRETQYF.

Of note for this clone: The read stops 3 residues short of the end of the CDR3; the missing end is completed from the germline J gene. The chain has TRBV10-3 and TRBJ1-1; no clear D. This CDR3 is built from 13 residues. The germline V gene has CDR1 ENHRY and CDR2 SYGVKD. The V end lost 5 bases, the J end lost 3 bases, and 10 bases lay between the germline ends. CDR3 DNA, as far as it was read: TGTGCCATCAGTACCCAGAGGGACACTGAA. It specifies CAISTQRDTE. The whole CDR3 protein is CAISTQRDTEAFF.

Details on this clone: With the read ending 3 residues before the CDR3 end, the germline J gene is used to fill in that end. The rearrangement uses TRBV9 and TRBJ1-6; a weak D match, TRBD1 (6 bases). CDR1 and CDR2 from the germline V gene are SGDLS and YYNGEE. This CDR3 has 14 amino acids. Deletions cut 4 bases from V and 7 bases from J, with 12 bases between. CDR3 region: CASSSAGQNSPLHF. Incomplete CDR3 DNA: TGTGCCAGCAGCTCCGCCGGACAGAATTCACCC.

Comment on this clone: With the read ending 3 residues before the CDR3 end, the germline J gene is used to fill in that end. This rearrangement joins TRBV11-2 to TRBJ2-5, with D possibly matching TRBD1 (6 bases). Germline assignment: CDR1 SGHAT and CDR2 FQNNGV. The CDR3 has 15 amino acids. Deletions cut 1 base from V and 2 bases from J, with 11 bases between. The CDR3 spells CASSLVTGKQETQYF. CDR3 DNA (partial): TGTGCCAGCAGCTTAGTAACAGGGAAACAAGAGACC.

As regards this clone: With the read ending 3 residues before the CDR3 end, the germline J gene is used to fill in that end. The V gene is TRBV23-1, the J gene TRBJ2-2, with D hard to call. TRBV23-1 belongs to the ORF category, with a function that is uncertain. CDR3 length equals 17 residues. The covered CDR3 bases are TGCGCCAGCAGTCAAAAGGTGGCAGCAACTAATAATGAAAAG. Encoded protein: CASSQKVAATNNEK. The entire CDR3 sequence reads CASSQKVAATNNEKLFF.

Notes on this clone: The read gets to within 3 residues of the CDR3 end, and the germline J gene fills in the rest. V usage is TRBV19 and J usage is TRBJ1-5; 10 bases are a match to TRBD1. The junction had 9 bases not matched to a gene; V was cut back by 6 bases and J by 7 bases. The CDR3 runs to 15 residues. Germline-derived CDR1 and CDR2 are LNHDA and SQIVND (reference sequence). The CDR3 loop reads CASRRTGGSGQPQHF. Partial CDR3 DNA: TGTGCCAGTAGACGGACAGGGGGTAGCGGGCAGCCC.